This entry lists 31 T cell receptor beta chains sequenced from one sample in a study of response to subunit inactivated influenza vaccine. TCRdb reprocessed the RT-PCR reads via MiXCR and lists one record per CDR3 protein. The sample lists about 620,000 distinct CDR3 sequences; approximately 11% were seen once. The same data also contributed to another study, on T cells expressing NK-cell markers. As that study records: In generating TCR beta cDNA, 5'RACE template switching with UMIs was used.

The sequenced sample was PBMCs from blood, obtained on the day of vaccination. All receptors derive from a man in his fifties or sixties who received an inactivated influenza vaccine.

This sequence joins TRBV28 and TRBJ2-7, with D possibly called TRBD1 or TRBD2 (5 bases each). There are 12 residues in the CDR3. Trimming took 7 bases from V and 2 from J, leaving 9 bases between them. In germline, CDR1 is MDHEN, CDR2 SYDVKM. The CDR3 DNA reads TGTGCCAGCACCTTGGGGGCCTACGAGCAGTACTTC. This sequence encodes CASTLGAYEQYF.

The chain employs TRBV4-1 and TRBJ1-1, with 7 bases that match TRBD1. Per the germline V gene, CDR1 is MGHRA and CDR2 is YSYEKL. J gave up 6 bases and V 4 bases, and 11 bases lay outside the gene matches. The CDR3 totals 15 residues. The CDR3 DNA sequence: TGCGCCAGCAGCCCCTTCGGACAGGACTCTCCTGAAGCTTTCTTT. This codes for CASSPFGQDSPEAFF.

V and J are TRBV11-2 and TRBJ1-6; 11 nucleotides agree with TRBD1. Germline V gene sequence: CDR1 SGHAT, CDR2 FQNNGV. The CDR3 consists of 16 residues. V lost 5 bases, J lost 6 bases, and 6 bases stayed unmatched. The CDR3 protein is CASSPTDRGRNSPLHF. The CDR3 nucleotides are TGTGCCAGCAGCCCGACGGACAGGGGGCGTAATTCACCCCTCCACTTT.

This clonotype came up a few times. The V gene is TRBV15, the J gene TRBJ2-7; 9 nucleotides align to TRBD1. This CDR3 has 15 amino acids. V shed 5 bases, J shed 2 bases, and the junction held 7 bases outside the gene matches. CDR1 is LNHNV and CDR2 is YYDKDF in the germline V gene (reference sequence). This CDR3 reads CATSQFGTGTYEQYF. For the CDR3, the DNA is TGTGCCACCAGCCAGTTCGGGACAGGGACCTACGAGCAGTACTTC.

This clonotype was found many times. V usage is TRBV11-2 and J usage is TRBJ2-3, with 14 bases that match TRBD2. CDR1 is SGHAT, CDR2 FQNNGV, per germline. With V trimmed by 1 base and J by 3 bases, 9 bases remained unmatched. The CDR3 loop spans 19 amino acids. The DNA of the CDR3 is TGTGCCAGCAGCTTAGTTCCGGGACTAGCGGGAGTACGGACAGATACGCAGTATTTT. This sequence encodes CASSLVPGLAGVRTDTQYF.

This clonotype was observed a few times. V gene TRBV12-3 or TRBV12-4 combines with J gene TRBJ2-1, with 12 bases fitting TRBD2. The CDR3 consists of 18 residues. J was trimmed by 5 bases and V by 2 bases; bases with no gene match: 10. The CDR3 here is CASSLKIRGLAGNNEQFF. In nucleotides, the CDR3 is TGTGCCAGCAGTTTAAAGATTCGTGGACTAGCGGGAAACAATGAGCAGTTCTTC.

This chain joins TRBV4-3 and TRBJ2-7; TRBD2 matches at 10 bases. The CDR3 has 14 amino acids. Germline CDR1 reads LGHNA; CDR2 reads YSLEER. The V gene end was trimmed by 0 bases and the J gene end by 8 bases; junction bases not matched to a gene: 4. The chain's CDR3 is CASSQESSGRQQYF. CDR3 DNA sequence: TGCGCCAGCAGCCAAGAATCTAGCGGGAGACAGCAGTACTTC.

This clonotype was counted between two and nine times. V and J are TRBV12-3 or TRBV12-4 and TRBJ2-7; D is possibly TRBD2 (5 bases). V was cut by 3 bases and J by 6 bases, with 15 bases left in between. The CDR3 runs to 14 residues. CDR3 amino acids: CASSLEVASREQYF. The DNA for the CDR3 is TGTGCCAGCAGTTTGGAGGTAGCTAGCCGCGAGCAGTACTTC.

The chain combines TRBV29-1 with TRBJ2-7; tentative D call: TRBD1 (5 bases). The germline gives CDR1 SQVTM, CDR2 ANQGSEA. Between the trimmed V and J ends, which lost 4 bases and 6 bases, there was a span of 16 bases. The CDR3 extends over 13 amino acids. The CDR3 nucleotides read TGCAGCGTTGCGGACAACGGTTTTGTCGAGCAGTACTTC. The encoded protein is CSVADNGFVEQYF.

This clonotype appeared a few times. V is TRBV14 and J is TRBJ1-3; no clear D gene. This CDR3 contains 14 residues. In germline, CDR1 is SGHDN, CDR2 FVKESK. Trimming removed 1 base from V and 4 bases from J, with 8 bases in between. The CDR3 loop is CASSQVTSGNTIYF. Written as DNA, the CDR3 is TGTGCCAGCAGCCAAGTGACGTCCGGAAACACCATATATTTT. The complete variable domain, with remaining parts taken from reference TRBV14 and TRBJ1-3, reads EAGVTQFPSHSVIEKGQTVTLRCDPISGHDNLYWYRRVMGKEIKFLLHFVKESKQDESGMPNNRFLAERTGGTYSTLKVQPAELEDSGVYFCASSQVTSGNTIYFGEGSWLTVV.

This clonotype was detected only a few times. The CDR3 region is CASTGTSVEQYF. CDR3 DNA sequence: TGTGCCAGCACCGGGACTAGCGTGGAGCAGTACTTC. The chain uses TRBV6-6 and TRBJ2-7; TRBD2 aligns across 10 bases. This CDR3 is built from 12 residues. The germline gives CDR1 MNHNY, CDR2 SVGAGI (reference sequence). J was trimmed by 7 bases and V by 7 bases; bases with no gene match: 4.

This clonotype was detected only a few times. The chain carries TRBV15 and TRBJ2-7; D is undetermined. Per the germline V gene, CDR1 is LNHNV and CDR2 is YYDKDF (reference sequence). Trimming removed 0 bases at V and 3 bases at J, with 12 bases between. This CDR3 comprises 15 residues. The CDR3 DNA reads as TGTGCCACCAGCAGAGAGCCTGGCCTCGGCTACGAGCAGTACTTC. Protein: CATSREPGLGYEQYF.

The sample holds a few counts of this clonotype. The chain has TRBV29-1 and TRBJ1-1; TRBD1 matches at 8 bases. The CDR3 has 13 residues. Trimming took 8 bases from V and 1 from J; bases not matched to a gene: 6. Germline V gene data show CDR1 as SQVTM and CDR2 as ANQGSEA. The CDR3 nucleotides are TGCAGCTCCAGGGGGCTCGCGAACACTGAAGCTTTCTTT. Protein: CSSRGLANTEAFF.

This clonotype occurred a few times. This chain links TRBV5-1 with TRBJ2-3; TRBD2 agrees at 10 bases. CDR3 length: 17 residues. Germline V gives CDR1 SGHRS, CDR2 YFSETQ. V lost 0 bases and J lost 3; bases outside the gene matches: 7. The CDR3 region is CASSLGIAGGVTDTQYF. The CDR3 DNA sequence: TGCGCCAGCAGCTTGGGAATAGCGGGAGGCGTAACAGATACGCAGTATTTT.

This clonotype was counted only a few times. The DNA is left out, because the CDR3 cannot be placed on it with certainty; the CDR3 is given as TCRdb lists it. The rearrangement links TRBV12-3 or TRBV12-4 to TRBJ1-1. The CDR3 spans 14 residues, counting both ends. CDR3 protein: CASSFLESNTEAFF.

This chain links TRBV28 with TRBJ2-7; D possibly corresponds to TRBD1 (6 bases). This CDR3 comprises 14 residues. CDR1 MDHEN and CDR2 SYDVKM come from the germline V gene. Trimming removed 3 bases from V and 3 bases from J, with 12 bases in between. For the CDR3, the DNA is TGTGCCAGCAGTTTTCTCGGCAGGGGCTACGAGCAGTACTTC. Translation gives CASSFLGRGYEQYF.

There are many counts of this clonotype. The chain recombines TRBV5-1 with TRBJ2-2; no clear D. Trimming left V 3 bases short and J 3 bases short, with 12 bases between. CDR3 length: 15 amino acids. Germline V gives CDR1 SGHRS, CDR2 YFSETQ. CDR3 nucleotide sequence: TGCGCCAGCAGCTCCAAGGTTTTGGACACCGGGGAGCTGTTTTTT. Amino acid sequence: CASSSKVLDTGELFF.

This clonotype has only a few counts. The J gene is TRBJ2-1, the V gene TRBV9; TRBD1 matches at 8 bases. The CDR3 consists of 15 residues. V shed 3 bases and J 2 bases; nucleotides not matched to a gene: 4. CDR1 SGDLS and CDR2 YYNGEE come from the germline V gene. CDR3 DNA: TGTGCCAGCAGCGCTGGACAGGGAACCTACAATGAGCAGTTCTTC. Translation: CASSAGQGTYNEQFF.

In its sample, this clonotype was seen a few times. The CDR3 loop reads CASSQKQGAWETQYF. The DNA for the CDR3 is TGCGCCAGCAGCCAGAAACAGGGGGCTTGGGAGACCCAGTACTTC. This chain links TRBV4-3 with TRBJ2-5; 9 bases are a match to TRBD1. Germline lookup yields CDR1 LGHNA and CDR2 YSLEER. The CDR3 sequence is 15 residues long. J lost 5 bases, V lost 3 bases, and 7 bases had no gene match.

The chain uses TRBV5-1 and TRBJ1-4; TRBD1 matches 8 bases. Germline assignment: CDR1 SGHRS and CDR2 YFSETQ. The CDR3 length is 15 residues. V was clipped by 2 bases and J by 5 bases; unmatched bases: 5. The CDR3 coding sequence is TGCGCCAGCAGCTTAGGACAGGGCCTCAATGAAAAACTGTTTTTT. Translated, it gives CASSLGQGLNEKLFF.

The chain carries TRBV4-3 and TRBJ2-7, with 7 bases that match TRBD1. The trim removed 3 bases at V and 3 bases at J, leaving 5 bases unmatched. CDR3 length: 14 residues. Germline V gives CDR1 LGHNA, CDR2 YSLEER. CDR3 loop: CASSHDRESYEQYF. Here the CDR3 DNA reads TGCGCCAGCAGCCATGACAGGGAAAGCTACGAGCAGTACTTC.

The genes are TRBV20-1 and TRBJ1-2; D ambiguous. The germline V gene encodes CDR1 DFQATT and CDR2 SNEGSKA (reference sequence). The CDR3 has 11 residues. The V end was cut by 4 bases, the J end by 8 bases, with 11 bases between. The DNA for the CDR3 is TGCAGTGCTAAGTCAAACGAAGGCTACACCTTC. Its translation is CSAKSNEGYTF.

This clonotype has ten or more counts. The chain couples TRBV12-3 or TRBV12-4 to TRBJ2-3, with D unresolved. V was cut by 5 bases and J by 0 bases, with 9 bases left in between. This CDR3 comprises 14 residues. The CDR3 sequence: CASSVEASTDTQYF. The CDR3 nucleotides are TGTGCCAGCAGTGTGGAAGCTAGCACAGATACGCAGTATTTT.

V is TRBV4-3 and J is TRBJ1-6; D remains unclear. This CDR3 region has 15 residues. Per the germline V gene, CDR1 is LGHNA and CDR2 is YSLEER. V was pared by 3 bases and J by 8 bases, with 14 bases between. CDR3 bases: TGCGCCAGCAGCCAGGGCGGAAAACTAGATTCACCCCTCCACTTT. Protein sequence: CASSQGGKLDSPLHF.

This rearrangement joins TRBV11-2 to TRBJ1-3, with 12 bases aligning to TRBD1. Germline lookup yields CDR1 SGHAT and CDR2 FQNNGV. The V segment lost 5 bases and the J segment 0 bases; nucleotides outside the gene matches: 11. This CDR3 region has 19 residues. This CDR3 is CASSPRVGQGAFSGNTIYF. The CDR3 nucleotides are TGTGCCAGCAGCCCCCGGGTGGGACAGGGGGCGTTCTCTGGAAACACCATATATTTT.

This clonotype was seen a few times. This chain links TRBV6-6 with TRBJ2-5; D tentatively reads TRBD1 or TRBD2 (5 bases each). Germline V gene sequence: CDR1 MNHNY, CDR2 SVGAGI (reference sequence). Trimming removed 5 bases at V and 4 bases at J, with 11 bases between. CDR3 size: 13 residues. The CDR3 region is CASSGGWGETQYF. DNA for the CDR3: TGTGCCAGCAGTGGGGGTTGGGGAGAGACCCAGTACTTC.

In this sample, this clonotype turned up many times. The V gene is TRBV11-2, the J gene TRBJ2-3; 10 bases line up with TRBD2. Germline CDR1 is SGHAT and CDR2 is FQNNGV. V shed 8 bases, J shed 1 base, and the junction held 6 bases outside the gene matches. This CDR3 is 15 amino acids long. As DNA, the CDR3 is TGTGCCAGCGACCCGACTAGCGGGCGCACAGATACGCAGTATTTT. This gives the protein CASDPTSGRTDTQYF.

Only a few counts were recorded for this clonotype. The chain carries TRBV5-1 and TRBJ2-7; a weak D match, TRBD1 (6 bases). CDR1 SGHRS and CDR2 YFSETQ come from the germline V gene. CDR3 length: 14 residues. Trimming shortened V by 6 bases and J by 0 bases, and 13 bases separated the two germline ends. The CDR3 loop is CASKNRTASYEQYF. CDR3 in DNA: TGCGCCAGCAAGAACAGGACAGCCTCCTACGAGCAGTACTTC.

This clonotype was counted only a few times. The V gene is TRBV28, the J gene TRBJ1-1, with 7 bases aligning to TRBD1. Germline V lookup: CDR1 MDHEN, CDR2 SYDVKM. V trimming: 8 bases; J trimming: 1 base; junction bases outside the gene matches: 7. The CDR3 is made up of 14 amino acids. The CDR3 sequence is CASARTGANTEAFF. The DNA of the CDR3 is TGTGCCAGCGCCCGCACAGGGGCGAACACTGAAGCTTTCTTT. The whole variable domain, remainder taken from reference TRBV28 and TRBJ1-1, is DVKVTQSSRYLVKRTGEKVFLECVQDMDHENMFWYRQDPGLGLRLIYFSYDVKMKEKGDIPEGYSVSREKKERFSLILESASTNQTSMYLCASARTGANTEAFFGQGTRLTVV.

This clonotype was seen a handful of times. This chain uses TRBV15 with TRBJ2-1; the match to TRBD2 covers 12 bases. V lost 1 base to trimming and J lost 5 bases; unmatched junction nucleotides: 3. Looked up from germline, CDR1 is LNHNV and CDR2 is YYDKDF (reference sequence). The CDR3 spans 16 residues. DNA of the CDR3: TGTGCCACCAGCAGAGCACTAGCGGGGGGTGACAATGAGCAGTTCTTC. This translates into CATSRALAGGDNEQFF.

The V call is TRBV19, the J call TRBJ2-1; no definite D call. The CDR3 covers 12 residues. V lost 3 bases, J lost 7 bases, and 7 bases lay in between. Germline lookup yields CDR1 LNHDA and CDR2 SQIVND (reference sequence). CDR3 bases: TGTGCCAGTAGTATCGACCGGAATGAGCAGTTCTTC. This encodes CASSIDRNEQFF.